The present entry profiles one T cell receptor beta chain with its context. A second PCR of 7 to 11 cycles used a sample-barcoded 5' primer and a J-beta primer mix. Sequencing recovered at least 2.5 million CDR3-containing paired-end reads from each sample. TCRdb redid the calling of the 5' RACE reads with MiXCR, one entry per CDR3 protein. The sample holds fewer than 750,000 distinct CDR3 sequences; under 55% are singletons and the top ten take around 25%. This sample is part of a study of blood T cells in healthy people across ages. This CDR3 contains 18 residues. Germline lookup yields CDR1 MNHEY and CDR2 SVGAGI. With 0 bases clipped from V and 7 bases from J, the junction kept 14 bases outside the gene matches.

The sequenced material came from blood. The V gene is TRBV6-5, the J gene TRBJ2-2, with 7 bases identical to TRBD2. The receptor comes from an elderly man in good health. In DNA form, the CDR3 reads TGTGCCAGCAGTTACTCTCGTCCGAGAGGGAGGGCCGACGGGGAGCTGTTTTTT. Translated: CASSYSRPRGRADGELFF.